These T cell receptor beta chains were read from a single sample in a study of T cell repertoires in cytomegalovirus infection. What these receptors recognize is not known. MiXCR, run by TCRdb on the reads, gives a single entry per CDR3 protein. Here the sample spans around 500,000 distinct CDR3 sequences, under 55% being singletons. This sample comprised cultured PBMCs, obtained from culture after CMV antigen stimulation. The receptor source for this set is a human donor in good health (CMV status not recorded). Some clones in this sample may be carry-over from other donors' samples. Both conserved end residues are part of each CDR3. D genes are given only for firm matches. Clone size is not always given. Where it is, it says once, few, many or a class for expanded clones.

>.|.|TRBV6-6|TRBJ1-4
CASSTDGPNEKLFF
TGTGCCAGCAGCACGGACGGCCCTAATGAAAAACTGTTTTTT
>TRBD2|few|TRBV3-1|TRBJ2-7
CASSPGLADTYEQYF
TGTGCCAGCAGCCCGGGACTAGCGGACACCTACGAGCAGTACTTC
>TRBD2|.|TRBV2|TRBJ2-1
CASSPTSGGINEQFF
TGTGCCAGCAGTCCGACTAGCGGGGGGATAAATGAGCAGTTCTTC
>TRBD2|.|TRBV20-1|TRBJ2-1
CSAPISGDEQFF
TGCAGTGCTCCAATTAGCGGGGATGAGCAGTTCTTC
>.|few|TRBV11-2|TRBJ1-1
CASSLTRGKTEAFF
TGTGCCAGCAGCTTGACCAGGGGAAAAACTGAAGCTTTCTTT
>.|.|TRBV6-2/TRBV6-3|TRBJ2-2
CATQSSSGELFF
TGTGCCACTCAAAGTTCGTCCGGGGAGCTGTTTTTT
>.|.|TRBV4-3|TRBJ1-4
CASSPLGSGSDEKLFF
TGCGCCAGCAGCCCCTTGGGAAGTGGCTCGGATGAAAAACTGTTTTTT
>.|.|TRBV6-1|TRBJ2-3
CASSEAKDTQYF
TGTGCCAGCAGTGAAGCGAAGGATACGCAGTATTTT
>.|few|TRBV7-9|TRBJ2-7
CASSLEVDEQYF
TGTGCCAGCAGCTTAGAGGTGGACGAGCAGTACTTC
>.|.|TRBV7-2|TRBJ2-3
CASSPTVATDTQYF
TGTGCCAGCAGCCCTACCGTTGCCACAGATACGCAGTATTTT
>.|.|TRBV19|TRBJ1-5
CASSIHERQPQHF
TGTGCCAGTAGTATTCACGAGAGACAGCCCCAGCATTTT
>.|.|TRBV11-2|TRBJ2-7
CASSLNRLEYEQYF
TGTGCCAGCAGCTTAAACAGACTAGAGTACGAGCAGTACTTC
>.|.|TRBV7-8|TRBJ1-6
CASSLDPIGGRSPLHF
TGTGCCAGCAGCTTAGACCCGATAGGGGGAAGGTCACCCCTCCACTTT
>TRBD1|few|TRBV7-2|TRBJ2-1
CASSFGTVAPNEQFF
TGTGCCAGCAGCTTCGGGACAGTTGCCCCCAATGAGCAGTTCTTC
>.|.|TRBV6-1|TRBJ1-4
CASSEWAAGRGEKLFF
TGTGCCAGCAGTGAGTGGGCGGCGGGGAGGGGTGAAAAACTGTTTTTT
>.|.|TRBV7-9|TRBJ2-7
CASSLPRGGGPYEQYF
TGTGCCAGCAGCCTCCCCAGGGGCGGGGGACCCTACGAGCAGTACTTC
>.|few|TRBV7-6|TRBJ2-7
CASSSTRIGQYF
TGTGCCAGCAGCTCCACACGGATCGGGCAGTACTTC
>.|.|TRBV6-1|TRBJ1-1
CASSANRANTEAFF
TGTGCCAGCAGTGCCAATCGGGCGAACACTGAAGCTTTCTTT